This T cell receptor (beta chain) was recorded in a study of shared clonotypes between healthy human individuals. The assay was immunoSEQ multiplex PCR, and TCRdb's table has in-frame clones only and misses some. The sample has around 990,000 clones; around three quarters are singletons. Per germline, CDR1 SGHVS and CDR2 FNYEAQ. The CDR3 is 17 residues long. The ends were cut back, 4 bases at V and 2 bases at J, with 18 bases in the middle. The source material was memory CD4+ T cells from PBMCs. Subset in this sample: CD45RA-negative fraction. This chain uses TRBV7-6 with TRBJ1-5; D gene uncertain. The receptor's source is a man younger than 35 in good health. Some clones in this sample may be carry-over from other donors' samples. The CDR3 nucleotides read TGTGCCAGCAGCTCCCCTCCACGGTGGGAGGGCAATCAGCCCCAGCATTTT. Encoded protein: CASSSPPRWEGNQPQHF.